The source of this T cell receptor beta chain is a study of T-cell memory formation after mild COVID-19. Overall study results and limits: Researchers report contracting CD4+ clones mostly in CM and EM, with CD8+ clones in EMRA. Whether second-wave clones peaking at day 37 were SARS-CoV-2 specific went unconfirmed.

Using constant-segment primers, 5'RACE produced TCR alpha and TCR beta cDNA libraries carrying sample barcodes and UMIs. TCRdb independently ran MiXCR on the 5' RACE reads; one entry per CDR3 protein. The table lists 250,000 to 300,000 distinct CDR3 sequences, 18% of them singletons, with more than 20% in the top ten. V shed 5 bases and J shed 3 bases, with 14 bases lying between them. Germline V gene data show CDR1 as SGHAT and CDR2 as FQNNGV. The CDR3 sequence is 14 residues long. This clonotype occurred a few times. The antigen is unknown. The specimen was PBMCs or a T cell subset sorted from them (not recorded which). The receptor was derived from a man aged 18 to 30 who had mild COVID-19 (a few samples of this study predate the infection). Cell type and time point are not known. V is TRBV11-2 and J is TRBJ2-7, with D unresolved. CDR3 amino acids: CASSPSSGFYEQYV. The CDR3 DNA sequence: TGTGCCAGCAGCCCCTCATCTGGGTTCTACGAGCAGTACGTC.